The clone carrying this T cell receptor (beta chain) was observed once. This specimen comes from a study of blood T cell repertoires in COVID-19. Overall study: Samples representing acute and convalescent COVID-19 were sourced from the United States, Italy and Spain.

The CDR3 has 13 amino acids. V lost 9 bases and J 1 base, leaving 11 bases between the germline ends. Per the germline V gene, CDR1 is LNHDA and CDR2 is SQIVND (reference sequence). Measured with immunoSEQ multiplex PCR; TCRdb has only the in-frame clones, and not every one. The data contain around 250,000 clones, approximately 84% of them singletons. This clonotype originated in a man aged 18 to 35 who had recovered from COVID-19. The V call is TRBV19, the J call TRBJ2-3, with D maybe TRBD2 (5 bases). The sample taken for sequencing was PBMCs or T cells enriched from blood (not recorded which). DNA of the CDR3: TGTGCCAGCACCGCGCGGGGCACAGATACGCAGTATTTT. It codes for CASTARGTDTQYF. Full variable domain (outside the CDR3, taken from reference TRBV19 and TRBJ2-3): DGGITQSPKYLFRKEGQNVTLSCEQNLNHDAMYWYRQDPGQGLRLIYYSQIVNDFQKGDIAEGYSVSREKKESFPLTVTSAQKNPTAFYLCASTARGTDTQYFGPGTRLTVL.